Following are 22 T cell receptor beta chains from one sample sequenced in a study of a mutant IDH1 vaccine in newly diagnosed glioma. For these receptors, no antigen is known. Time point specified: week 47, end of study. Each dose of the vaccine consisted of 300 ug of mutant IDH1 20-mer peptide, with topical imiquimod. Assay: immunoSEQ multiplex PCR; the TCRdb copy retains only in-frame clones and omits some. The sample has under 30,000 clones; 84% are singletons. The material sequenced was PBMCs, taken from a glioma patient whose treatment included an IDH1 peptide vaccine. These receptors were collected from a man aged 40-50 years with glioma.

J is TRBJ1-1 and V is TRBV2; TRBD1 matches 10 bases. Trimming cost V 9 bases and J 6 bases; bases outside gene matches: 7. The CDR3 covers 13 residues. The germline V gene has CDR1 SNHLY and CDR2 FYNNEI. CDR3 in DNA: TGTGCCAGAGCCCGGGACAGGGGTTCTGAAGCTTTCTTT. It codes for CARARDRGSEAFF. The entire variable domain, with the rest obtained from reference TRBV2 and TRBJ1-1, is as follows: EPEVTQTPSHQVTQMGQEVILRCVPISNHLYFYWYRQILGQKVEFLVSFYNNEISEKSEIFDDQFSVERPDGSNFTLKIRSTKLEDSAMYFCARARDRGSEAFFGQGTRLTVV.

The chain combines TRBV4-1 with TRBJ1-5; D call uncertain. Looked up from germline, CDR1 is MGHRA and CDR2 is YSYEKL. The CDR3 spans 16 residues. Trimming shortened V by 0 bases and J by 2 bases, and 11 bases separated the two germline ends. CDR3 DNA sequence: TGCGCCAGCAGCCAAGACATTCTTGCGGGCAATCAGCCCCAGCATTTT. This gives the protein CASSQDILAGNQPQHF.

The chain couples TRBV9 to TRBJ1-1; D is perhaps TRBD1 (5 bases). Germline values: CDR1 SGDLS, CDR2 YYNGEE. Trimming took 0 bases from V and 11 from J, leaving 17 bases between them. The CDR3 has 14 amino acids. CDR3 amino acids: CASSVGDISGDAFF. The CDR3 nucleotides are TGTGCCAGCAGCGTAGGAGATATTTCGGGGGACGCTTTCTTT.

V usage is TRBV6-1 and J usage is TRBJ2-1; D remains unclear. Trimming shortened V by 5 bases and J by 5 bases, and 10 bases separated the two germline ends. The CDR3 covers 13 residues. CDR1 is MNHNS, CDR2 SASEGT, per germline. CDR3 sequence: CASSFTGDNEQFF. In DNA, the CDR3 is TGTGCCAGCAGTTTTACTGGGGACAATGAGCAGTTCTTC.

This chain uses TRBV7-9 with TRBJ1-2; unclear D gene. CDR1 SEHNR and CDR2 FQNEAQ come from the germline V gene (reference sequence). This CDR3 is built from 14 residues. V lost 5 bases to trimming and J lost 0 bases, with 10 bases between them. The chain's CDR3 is CASSTSAANYGYTF. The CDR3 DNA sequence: TGTGCCAGCAGCACCTCGGCAGCTAACTATGGCTACACCTTC. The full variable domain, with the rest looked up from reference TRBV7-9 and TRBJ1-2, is DTGVSQNPRHKITKRGQNVTFRCDPISEHNRLYWYRQTLGQGPEFLTYFQNEAQLEKSRLLSDRFSAERPKGSFSTLEIQRTEQGDSAMYLCASSTSAANYGYTFGSGTRLTVV.

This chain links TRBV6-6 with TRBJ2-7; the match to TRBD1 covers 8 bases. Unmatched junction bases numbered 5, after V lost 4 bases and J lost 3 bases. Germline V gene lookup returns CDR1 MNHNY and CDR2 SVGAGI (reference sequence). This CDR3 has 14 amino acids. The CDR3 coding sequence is TGTGCCAGCAGTTTTAATACAGGGGGCTACGAGCAGTACTTC. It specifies CASSFNTGGYEQYF.

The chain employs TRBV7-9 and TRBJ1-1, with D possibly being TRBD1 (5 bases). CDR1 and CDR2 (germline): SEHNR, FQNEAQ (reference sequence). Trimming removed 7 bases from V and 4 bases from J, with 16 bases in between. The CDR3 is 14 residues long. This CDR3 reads CASNNVLGGTEAFF. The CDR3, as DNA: TGTGCCAGCAACAACGTCTTGGGGGGCACTGAAGCTTTCTTT.

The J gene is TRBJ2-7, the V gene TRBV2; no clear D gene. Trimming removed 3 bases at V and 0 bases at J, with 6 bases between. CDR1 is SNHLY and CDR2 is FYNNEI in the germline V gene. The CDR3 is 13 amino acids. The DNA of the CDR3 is TGTGCCAGCAGTGACGTTTTCTCCTACGAGCAGTACTTC. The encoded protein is CASSDVFSYEQYF.

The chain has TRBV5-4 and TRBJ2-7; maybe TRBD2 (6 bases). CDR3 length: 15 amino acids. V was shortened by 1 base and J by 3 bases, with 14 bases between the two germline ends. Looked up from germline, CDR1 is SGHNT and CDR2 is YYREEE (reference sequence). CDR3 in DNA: TGTGCCAGCAGCTTGATGGGGGGTTCCAACTACGAGCAGTACTTC. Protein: CASSLMGGSNYEQYF. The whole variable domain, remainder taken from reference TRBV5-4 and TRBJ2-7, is ETGVTQSPTHLIKTRGQQVTLRCSSQSGHNTVSWYQQALGQGPQFIFQYYREEENGRGNFPPRFSGLQFPNYSSELNVNALELDDSALYLCASSLMGGSNYEQYFGPGTRLTVT.

The CDR3 nucleotides are TGTGCCACCGACCGAGCGCTAGCCTCCTACGAGCAGTACTTC. Protein: CATDRALASYEQYF. The chain recombines TRBV7-9 with TRBJ2-7; a weak D match, TRBD2 (5 bases). CDR1 SEHNR and CDR2 FQNEAQ come from the germline V gene (reference sequence). This CDR3 comprises 14 residues. The V end lost 10 bases, the J end lost 0 bases, and 16 bases lay between the germline ends.

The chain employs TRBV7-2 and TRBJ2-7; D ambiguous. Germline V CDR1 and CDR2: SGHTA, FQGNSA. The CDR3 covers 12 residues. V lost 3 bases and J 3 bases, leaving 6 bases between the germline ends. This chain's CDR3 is CASSFDRYEQYF. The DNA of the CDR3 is TGTGCCAGCAGCTTCGACCGCTACGAGCAGTACTTC.

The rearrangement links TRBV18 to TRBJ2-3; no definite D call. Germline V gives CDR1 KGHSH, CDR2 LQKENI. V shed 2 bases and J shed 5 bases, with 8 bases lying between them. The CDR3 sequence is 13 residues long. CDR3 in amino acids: CASSPGVEDTQYF. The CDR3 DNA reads TGTGCCAGCTCACCAGGTGTTGAAGATACGCAGTATTTT.

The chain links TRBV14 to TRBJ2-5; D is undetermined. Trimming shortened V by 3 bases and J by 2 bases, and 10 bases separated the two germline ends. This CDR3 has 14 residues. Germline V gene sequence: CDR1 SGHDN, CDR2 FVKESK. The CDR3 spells CASSQRTYQETQYF. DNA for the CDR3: TGTGCCAGCAGCCAGAGGACGTATCAAGAGACCCAGTACTTC.

CDR3 residues: CASSLKLAGVTTYEQYF. CDR3 DNA sequence: TGTGCCAGCAGTTTAAAGCTAGCGGGAGTGACTACCTACGAGCAGTACTTC. The rearrangement links TRBV27 to TRBJ2-7; 10 positions agree with TRBD2. The germline V gene has CDR1 MNHEY and CDR2 SMNVEV (reference sequence). The CDR3 loop spans 17 amino acids. Trimming took 2 bases from V and 2 from J; bases not matched to a gene: 9.

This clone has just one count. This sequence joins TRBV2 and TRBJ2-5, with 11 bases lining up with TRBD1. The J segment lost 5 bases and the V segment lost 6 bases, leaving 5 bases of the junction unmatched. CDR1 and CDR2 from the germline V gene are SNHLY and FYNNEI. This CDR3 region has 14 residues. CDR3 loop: CASSRTGGAETQYF. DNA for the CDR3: TGTGCCAGCAGCCGGACAGGGGGCGCGGAGACCCAGTACTTC.

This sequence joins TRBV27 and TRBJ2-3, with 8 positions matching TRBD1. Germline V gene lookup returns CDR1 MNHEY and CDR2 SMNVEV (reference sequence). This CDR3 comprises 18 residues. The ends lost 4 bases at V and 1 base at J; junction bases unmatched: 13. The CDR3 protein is CASSSYSPGGARTDTQYF. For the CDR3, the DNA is TGTGCCAGCAGTTCGTACTCTCCAGGGGGCGCTCGCACAGATACGCAGTATTTT.

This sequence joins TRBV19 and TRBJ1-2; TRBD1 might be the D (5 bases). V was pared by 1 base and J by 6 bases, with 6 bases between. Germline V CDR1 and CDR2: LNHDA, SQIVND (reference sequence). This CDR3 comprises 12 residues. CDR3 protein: CASSIGTNGYTF. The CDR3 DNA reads TGTGCCAGTAGTATAGGGACAAATGGCTACACCTTC.

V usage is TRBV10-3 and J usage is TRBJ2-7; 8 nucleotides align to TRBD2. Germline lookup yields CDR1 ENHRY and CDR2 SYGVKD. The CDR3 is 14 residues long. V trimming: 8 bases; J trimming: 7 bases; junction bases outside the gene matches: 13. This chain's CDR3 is CAIRGERESQEQYF. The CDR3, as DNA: TGTGCCATCCGAGGGGAGCGGGAGTCTCAAGAGCAGTACTTC.

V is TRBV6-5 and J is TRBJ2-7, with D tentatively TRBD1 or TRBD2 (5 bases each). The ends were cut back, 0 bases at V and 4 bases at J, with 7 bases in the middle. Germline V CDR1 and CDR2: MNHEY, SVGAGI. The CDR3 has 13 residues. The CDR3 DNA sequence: TGTGCCAGCAGTTACTCGGGACGGTACGAGCAGTACTTC. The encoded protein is CASSYSGRYEQYF.

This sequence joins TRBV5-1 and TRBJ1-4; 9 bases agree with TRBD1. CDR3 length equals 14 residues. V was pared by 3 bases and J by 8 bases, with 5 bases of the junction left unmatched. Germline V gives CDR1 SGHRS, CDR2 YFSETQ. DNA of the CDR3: TGCGCCAGCAGCTGGGGACAGGGAGGAGAAAAACTGTTTTTT. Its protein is CASSWGQGGEKLFF.

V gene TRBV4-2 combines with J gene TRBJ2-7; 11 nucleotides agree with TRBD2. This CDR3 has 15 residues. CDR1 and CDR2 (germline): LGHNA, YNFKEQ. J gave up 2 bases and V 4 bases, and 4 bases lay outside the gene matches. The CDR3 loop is CASSPGLADPYEQYF. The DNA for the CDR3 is TGTGCCAGCAGCCCGGGACTAGCGGACCCCTACGAGCAGTACTTC.

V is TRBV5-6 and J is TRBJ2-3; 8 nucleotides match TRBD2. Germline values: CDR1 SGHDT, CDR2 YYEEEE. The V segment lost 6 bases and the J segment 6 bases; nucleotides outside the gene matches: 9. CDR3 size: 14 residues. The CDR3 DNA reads TGTGCCAGCACCCGGGGAGCGGGAGTTGATACGCAGTATTTT. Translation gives CASTRGAGVDTQYF.